This T cell receptor (beta chain) was captured by sequencing in a study of regulatory T cells in long-lasting Graves disease. CDR3 regions were amplified by Arm-PCR using iRepertoire HTBI primers to build TCR beta libraries. Using its own MiXCR run on the multiplex PCR reads, TCRdb lists one record per CDR3 protein. The top ten clones hold 22% of a sample with hundreds of thousands of distinct CDR3 sequences, around 16% of them seen once. Described time point: newly diagnosed GD, antithyroid drugs for less than 3 months. PBMCs provided the RNA from which the TCR library was made. The CDR3 runs 14 residues. The V gene lost 1 base and the J gene lost 0 bases, with 10 bases spanning the gap. Germline assignment: CDR1 DFQATT and CDR2 SNEGSKA (reference sequence). Ten or more counts support this clonotype.

This specimen consisted of peripheral blood mononuclear cells (PBMCs), obtained at new diagnosis, from a patient treated with antithyroid drugs. The chain couples TRBV20-1 to TRBJ2-7, with TRBD2 as a possible D gene (6 bases). This receptor was taken from a female donor with Graves disease. CDR3 region: CSARGSSVSYEQYF. CDR3 nucleotide sequence: TGCAGTGCTAGAGGGTCTAGCGTCTCCTACGAGCAGTACTTC.